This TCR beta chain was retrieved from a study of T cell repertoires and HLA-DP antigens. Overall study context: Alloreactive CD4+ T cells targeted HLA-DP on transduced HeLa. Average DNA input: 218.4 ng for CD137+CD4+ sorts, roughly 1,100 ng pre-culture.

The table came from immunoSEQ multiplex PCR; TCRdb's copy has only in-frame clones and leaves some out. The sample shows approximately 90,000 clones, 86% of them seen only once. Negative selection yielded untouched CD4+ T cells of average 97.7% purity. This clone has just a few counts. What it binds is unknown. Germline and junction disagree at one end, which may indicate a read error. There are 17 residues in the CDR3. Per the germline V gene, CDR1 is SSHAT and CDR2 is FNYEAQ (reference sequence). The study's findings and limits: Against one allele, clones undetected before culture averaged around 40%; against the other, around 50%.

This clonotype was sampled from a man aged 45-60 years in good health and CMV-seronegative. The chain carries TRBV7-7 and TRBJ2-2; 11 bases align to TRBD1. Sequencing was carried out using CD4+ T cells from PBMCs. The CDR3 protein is CASSPGQGVVDTGELFF. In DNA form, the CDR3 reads TGTGCTAGCAGCCCGGGACAGGGGGTCGTGGACACCGGGGAGCTGTTTTTT. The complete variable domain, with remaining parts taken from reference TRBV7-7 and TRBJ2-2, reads GAGVSQSPRYKVTKRGQDVTLRCDPISSHATLYWYQQALGQGPEFLTYFNYEAQPDKSGLPSDRFSAERPEGSISTLTIQRTEQRDSAMYRCASSPGQGVVDTGELFFGEGSRLTVL.